This T cell receptor (beta chain) emerged from a study of blood T cell repertoires in COVID-19. V was clipped by 5 bases and J by 8 bases; unmatched bases: 7. Germline V lookup: CDR1 MNHEY, CDR2 SVGAGI. CDR3 length: 14 residues. Generated by immunoSEQ multiplex PCR, the TCRdb table keeps only in-frame clones and is missing some. The table lists more than 95,000 clones, 65% to 90% of them singletons. The sequenced sample consisted of peripheral blood. V usage is TRBV6-5 and J usage is TRBJ1-2; 11 bases match TRBD1. This sequence was found in a man aged 50 to 60 with acute or convalescent COVID-19. This chain's CDR3 is CASSPGQGAQGYTF. CDR3 DNA: TGTGCCAGCAGTCCAGGACAGGGGGCGCAAGGCTACACCTTC.